These 6 T cell receptor beta chains were sequenced from one sample in a study of prognosis after radiotherapy for stage I lung cancer. Two rounds of multiplex PCR amplified TCR beta CDR3 from genomic DNA. First-round PCR amplification was performed with primers specific to each TRBV and TRBJ gene. MiXCR, run by TCRdb on the multiplex PCR reads, gives a single entry per CDR3 protein. The data contain 20,000 to 30,000 distinct CDR3 sequences, approximately 31% of them singletons. The sample was PBMCs, taken before or after stereotactic body radiation therapy (not recorded which). The receptors shown here come from a donor over 45 with non-small cell lung cancer.

As concerns this clonotype: This sequence is one base from a far larger clone and is likely a read error. The gene calls are TRBV6-4 and TRBJ2-2; D gene ambiguous. From germline, CDR1 is MRHNA and CDR2 SNTAGT. The CDR3 is made up of 17 amino acids. V lost 5 bases to trimming and J lost 3 bases, with 19 bases between them. CDR3 in amino acids: CASSYLDPRSYTGELFF. CDR3 DNA sequence: TGTGCCAGCAGTTATCTAGACCCACGGAGTTACACCGGGGAGCTGTTTTTT.

The CDR3 here is CASSLDSVRDNEQFF. CDR3 bases: TGTGCCAGTTCCCTGGACAGTGTTCGGGACAATGAGCAGTTCTTC. This rearrangement joins TRBV2 to TRBJ2-1, with D tentatively TRBD1 (6 bases). Germline V gene data show CDR1 as SNHLY and CDR2 as FYNNEI. The CDR3 runs 15 residues. Trimming pared 9 bases from V and 5 bases from J, leaving 20 bases between.

With regard to this clonotype: A read error may explain this, as a much larger clone is one base away. This chain joins TRBV5-1 and TRBJ2-5; either TRBD1 or TRBD2 may supply D (5 bases each). Per the germline V gene, CDR1 is SGHRS and CDR2 is YFSETQ. The length of the CDR3 is 14 residues. The CDR3 DNA reads as TGCACCAGCTTGATCCGGGACGTTAAAAAGACCCAGTACTTC. Encoded protein: CTSLIRDVKKTQYF.

Many counts were recorded for this clonotype. This chain links TRBV11-3 with TRBJ2-7; TRBD2 matches at 11 bases. J gave up 4 bases and V 1 base, and 3 bases lay outside the gene matches. Germline CDR1 and CDR2: SGHNT and YENEEA. This CDR3 has 15 residues. The CDR3 sequence: CASSLVPSGRYEQYF. CDR3 nucleotide sequence: TGTGCCAGCAGCTTAGTACCTAGCGGGAGGTACGAGCAGTACTTC.

This clonotype was recorded at least ten times. The rearrangement links TRBV7-3 to TRBJ2-2; tentative D call: TRBD1 (5 bases). This CDR3 contains 14 residues. V was trimmed by 2 bases and J by 8 bases, leaving 12 bases between them. CDR1 is SGHTA and CDR2 is FQGTGA in the germline V gene. CDR3 residues: CASSLGHNSGELFF. The CDR3 region has the DNA TGTGCCAGCAGCTTAGGACACAACTCGGGGGAGCTGTTTTTT.

This clonotype was counted many times. This rearrangement joins TRBV30 to TRBJ1-3, with D tentatively TRBD1 (5 bases). There are 13 residues in the CDR3. V shed 5 bases and J shed 2 bases, with 10 bases lying between them. The germline V gene encodes CDR1 GTSNPN and CDR2 SVGIG (reference sequence). The CDR3: CAWAGETGNTIYF. CDR3 DNA: TGTGCCTGGGCGGGGGAGACTGGAAACACCATATATTTT.